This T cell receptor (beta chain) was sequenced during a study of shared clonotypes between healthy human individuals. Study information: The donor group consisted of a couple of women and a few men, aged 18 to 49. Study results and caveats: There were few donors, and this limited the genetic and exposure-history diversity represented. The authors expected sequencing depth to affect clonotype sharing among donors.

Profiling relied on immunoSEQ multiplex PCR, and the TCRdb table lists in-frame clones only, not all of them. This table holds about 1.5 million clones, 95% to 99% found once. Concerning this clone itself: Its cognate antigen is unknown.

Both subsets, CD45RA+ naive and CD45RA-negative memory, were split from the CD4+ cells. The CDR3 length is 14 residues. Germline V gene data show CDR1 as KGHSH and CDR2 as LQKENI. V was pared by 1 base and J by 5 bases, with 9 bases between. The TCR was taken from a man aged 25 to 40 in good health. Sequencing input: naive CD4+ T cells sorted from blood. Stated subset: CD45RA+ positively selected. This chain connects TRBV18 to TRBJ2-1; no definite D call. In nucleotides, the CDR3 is TGTGCCAGCTCACCACAGCCATCCAACAATGAGCAGTTCTTC. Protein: CASSPQPSNNEQFF.